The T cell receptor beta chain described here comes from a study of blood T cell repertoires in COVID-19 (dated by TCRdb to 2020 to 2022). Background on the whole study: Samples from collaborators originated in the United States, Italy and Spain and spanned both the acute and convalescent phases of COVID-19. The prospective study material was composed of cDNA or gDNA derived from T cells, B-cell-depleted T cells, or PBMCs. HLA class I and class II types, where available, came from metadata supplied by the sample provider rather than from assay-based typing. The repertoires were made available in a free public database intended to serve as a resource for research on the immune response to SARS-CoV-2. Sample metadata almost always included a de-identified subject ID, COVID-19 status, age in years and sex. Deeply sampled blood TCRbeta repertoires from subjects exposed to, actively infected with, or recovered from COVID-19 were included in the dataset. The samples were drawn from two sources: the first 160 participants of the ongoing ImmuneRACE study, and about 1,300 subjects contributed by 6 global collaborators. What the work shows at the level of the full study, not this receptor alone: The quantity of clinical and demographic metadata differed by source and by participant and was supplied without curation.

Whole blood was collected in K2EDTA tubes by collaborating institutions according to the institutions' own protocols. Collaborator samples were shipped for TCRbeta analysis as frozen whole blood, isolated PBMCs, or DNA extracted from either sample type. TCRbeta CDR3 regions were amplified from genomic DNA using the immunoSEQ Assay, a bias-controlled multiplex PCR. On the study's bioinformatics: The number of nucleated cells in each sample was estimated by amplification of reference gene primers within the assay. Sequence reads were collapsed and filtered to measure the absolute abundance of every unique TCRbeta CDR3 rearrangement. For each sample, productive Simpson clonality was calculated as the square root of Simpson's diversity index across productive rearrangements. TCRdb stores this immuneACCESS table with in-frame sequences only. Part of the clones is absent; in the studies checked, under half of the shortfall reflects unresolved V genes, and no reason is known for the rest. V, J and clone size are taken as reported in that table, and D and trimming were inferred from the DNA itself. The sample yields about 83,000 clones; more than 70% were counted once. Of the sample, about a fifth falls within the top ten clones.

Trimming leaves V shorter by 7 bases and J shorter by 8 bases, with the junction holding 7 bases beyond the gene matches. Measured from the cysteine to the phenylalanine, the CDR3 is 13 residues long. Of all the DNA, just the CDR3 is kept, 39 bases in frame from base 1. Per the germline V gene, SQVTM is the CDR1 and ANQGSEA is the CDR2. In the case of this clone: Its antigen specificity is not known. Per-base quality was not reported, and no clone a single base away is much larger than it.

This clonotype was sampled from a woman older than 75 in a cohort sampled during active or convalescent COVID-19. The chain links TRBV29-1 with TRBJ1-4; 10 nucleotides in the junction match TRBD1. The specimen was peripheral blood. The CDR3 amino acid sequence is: CSGRTGGSEKLFF. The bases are TGCAGCGGGCGGACAGGGGGTTCCGAAAAACTGTTTTTT.